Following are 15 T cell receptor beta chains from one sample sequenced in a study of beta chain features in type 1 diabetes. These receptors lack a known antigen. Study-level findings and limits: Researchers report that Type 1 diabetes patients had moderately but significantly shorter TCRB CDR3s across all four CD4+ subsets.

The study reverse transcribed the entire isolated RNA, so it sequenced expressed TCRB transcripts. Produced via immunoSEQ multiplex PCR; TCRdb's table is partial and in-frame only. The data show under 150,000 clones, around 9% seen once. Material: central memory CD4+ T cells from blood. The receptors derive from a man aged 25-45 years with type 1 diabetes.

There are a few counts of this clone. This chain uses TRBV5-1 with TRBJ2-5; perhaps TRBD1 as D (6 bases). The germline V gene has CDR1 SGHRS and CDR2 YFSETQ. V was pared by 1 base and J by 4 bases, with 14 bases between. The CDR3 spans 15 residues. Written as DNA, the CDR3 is TGCGCCAGCAGCTTGACGCAGGGGTTTGGAGAGACCCAGTACTTC. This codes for CASSLTQGFGETQYF.

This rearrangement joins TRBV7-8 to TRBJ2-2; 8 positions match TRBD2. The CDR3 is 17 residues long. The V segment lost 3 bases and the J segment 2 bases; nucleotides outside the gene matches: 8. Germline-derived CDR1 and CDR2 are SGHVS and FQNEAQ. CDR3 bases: TGTGCCAGCAGCTTTCCTGGCGGGGGGATAAACACCGGGGAGCTGTTTTTT. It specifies CASSFPGGGINTGELFF.

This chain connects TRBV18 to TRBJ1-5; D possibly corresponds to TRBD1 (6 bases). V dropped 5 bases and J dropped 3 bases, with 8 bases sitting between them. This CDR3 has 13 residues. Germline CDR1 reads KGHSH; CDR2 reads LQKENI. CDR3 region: CASSAGANQPQHF. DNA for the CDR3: TGTGCCAGCTCAGCAGGGGCCAATCAGCCCCAGCATTTT. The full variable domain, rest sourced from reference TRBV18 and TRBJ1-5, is NAGVMQNPRHLVRRRGQEARLRCSPMKGHSHVYWYRQLPEEGLKFMVYLQKENIIDESGMPKERFSAEFPKEGPSILRIQQVVRGDSAAYFCASSAGANQPQHFGDGTRLSIL.

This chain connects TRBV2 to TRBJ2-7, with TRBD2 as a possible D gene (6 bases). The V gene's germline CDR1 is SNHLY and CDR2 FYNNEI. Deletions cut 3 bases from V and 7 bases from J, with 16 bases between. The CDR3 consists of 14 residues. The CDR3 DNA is TGTGCCAGCAGTGATCAGGCGCGGGGAAGGGAGCAGTACTTC. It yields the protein CASSDQARGREQYF. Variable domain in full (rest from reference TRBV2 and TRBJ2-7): EPEVTQTPSHQVTQMGQEVILRCVPISNHLYFYWYRQILGQKVEFLVSFYNNEISEKSEIFDDQFSVERPDGSNFTLKIRSTKLEDSAMYFCASSDQARGREQYFGPGTRLTVT.

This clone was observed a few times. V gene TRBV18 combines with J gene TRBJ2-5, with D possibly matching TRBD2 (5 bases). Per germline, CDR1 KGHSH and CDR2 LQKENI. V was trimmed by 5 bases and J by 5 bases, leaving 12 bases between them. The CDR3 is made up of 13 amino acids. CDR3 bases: TGTGCCAGCTCAACGGGGAGAATCGAGACCCAGTACTTC. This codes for CASSTGRIETQYF.

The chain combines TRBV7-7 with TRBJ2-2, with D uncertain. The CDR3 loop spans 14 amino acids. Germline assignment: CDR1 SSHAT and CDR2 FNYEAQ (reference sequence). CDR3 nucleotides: TGTGCTACCGGATACAGTGATGCTACGGGGGAGCTGTTTTTT. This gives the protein CATGYSDATGELFF.

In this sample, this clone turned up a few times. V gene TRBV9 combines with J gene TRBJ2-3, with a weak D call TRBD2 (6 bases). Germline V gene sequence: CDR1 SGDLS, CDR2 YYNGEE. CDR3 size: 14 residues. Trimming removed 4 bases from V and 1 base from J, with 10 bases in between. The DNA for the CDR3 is TGTGCCAGCAGCTTAAGCGGGCGCACAGATACGCAGTATTTT. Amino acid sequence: CASSLSGRTDTQYF.

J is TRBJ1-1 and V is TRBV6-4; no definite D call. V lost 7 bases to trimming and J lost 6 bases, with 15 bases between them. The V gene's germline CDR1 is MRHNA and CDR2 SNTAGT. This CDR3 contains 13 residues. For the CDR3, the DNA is TGTGCCAGCAAATCCCATCCTGAGGCTGAAGCTTTCTTT. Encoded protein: CASKSHPEAEAFF.

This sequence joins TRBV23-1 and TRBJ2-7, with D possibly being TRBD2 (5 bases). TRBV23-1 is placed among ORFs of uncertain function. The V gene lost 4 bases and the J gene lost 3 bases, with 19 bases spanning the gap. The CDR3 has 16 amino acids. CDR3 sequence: CASSPVRRHPDYEQYF. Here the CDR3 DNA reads TGCGCCAGCAGTCCCGTCCGGAGGCACCCCGACTACGAGCAGTACTTC.

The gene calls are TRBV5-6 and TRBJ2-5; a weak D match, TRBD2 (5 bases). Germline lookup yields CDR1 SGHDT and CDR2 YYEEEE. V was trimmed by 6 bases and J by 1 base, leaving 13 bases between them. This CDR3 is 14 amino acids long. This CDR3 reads CASTWTVGQETQYF. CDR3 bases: TGTGCCAGCACCTGGACTGTGGGCCAAGAGACCCAGTACTTC.

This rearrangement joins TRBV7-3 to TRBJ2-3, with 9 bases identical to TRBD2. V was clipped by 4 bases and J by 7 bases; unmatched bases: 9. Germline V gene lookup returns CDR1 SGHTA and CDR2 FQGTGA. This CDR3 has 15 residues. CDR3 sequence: CASSSDGSGGHTQYF. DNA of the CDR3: TGTGCCAGCAGCTCGGACGGTAGCGGGGGTCATACGCAGTATTTT.

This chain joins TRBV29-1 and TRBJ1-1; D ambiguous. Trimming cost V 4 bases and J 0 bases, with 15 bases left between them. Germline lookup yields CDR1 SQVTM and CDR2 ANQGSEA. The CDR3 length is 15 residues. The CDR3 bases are TGCAGCGTTGGTCCGGGGTGGGCTATGAACACTGAAGCTTTCTTT. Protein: CSVGPGWAMNTEAFF.

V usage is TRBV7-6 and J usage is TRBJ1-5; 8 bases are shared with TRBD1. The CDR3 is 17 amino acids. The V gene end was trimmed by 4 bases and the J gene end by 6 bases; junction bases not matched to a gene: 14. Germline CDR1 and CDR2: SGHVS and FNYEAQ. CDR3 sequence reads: CASSSLPTGVEGQPQHF. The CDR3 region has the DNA TGTGCCAGCAGCTCCCTACCGACAGGGGTAGAGGGTCAGCCCCAGCATTTT.

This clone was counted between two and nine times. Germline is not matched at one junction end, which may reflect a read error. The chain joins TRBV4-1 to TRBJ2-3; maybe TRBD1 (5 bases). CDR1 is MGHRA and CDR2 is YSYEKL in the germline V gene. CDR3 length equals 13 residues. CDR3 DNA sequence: TGTGCCAGCAGCCCACAGGACACAGATACGCAGTATTTT. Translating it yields CASSPQDTDTQYF.

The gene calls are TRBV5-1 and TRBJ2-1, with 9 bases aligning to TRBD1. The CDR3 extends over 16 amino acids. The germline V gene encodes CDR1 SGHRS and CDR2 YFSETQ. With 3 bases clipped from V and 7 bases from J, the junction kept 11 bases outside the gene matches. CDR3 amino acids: CASSSNPGQGSNEQFF. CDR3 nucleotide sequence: TGCGCCAGCAGCTCAAATCCGGGACAGGGATCGAATGAGCAGTTCTTC.